These 8 T cell receptor beta chains were sequenced from one sample in a study of T cell repertoires in cytomegalovirus infection. A single record per CDR3 protein comes from TCRdb applying MiXCR to the reads. The profile shows some 590,000 distinct CDR3 sequences, approximately 40% of them singletons. The antigens of these receptors remain unknown. This sample comprised cultured PBMCs, obtained from culture after CMV antigen stimulation. The receptors shown here come from a human donor in good health (CMV status not recorded). Some clones in this sample may be carry-over from other donors' samples.

Regarding this clonotype: A much more abundant neighbour one base away suggests this may be a read error. The chain recombines TRBV14 with TRBJ1-3; D is unresolved. V gave up 4 bases and J gave up 1 base, with 5 bases separating them. The CDR3 has 13 amino acids. Germline V gene lookup returns CDR1 SGHDN and CDR2 FVKESK. The CDR3 DNA reads TGTGCCAGCAGCCGGCCATCTGGAAACACCATATATTTT. Its protein product is CASSRPSGNTIYF.

The chain has TRBV6-1 and TRBJ2-1, with 13 bases fitting TRBD2. Germline V gives CDR1 MNHNS, CDR2 SASEGT. The CDR3 loop spans 15 amino acids. The V segment lost 8 bases and the J segment 8 bases; nucleotides outside the gene matches: 9. The CDR3 loop is CASGRTSGGRDEQFF. The CDR3 region has the DNA TGTGCCAGCGGCCGGACTAGCGGGGGACGGGATGAGCAGTTCTTC.

The V and J genes are TRBV2 and TRBJ2-1, with no clear D. Germline lookup yields CDR1 SNHLY and CDR2 FYNNEI. This CDR3 has 14 residues. Trimming took off 1 base at V and 8 bases at J, with 12 bases between the two ends. CDR3 region: CASSEVWGLDEQFF. In DNA form, the CDR3 reads TGTGCCAGCAGTGAAGTTTGGGGTTTGGATGAGCAGTTCTTC.

This clonotype was detected only a few times. The chain recombines TRBV7-9 with TRBJ2-6; no clear D. With 2 bases removed from V and 4 bases from J, the gap between germline ends came to 6 bases. Germline CDR1 is SEHNR and CDR2 is FQNEAQ (reference sequence). The CDR3 runs 14 residues. For the CDR3, the DNA is TGTGCCAGCAGCTTAAGGAGAGGGGCCAACGTCCTGACTTTC. It codes for CASSLRRGANVLTF.

This chain joins TRBV4-3 and TRBJ2-7; D is perhaps TRBD1 (6 bases). CDR1 is LGHNA and CDR2 is YSLEER in the germline V gene. V gave up 1 base and J gave up 2 bases, with 12 bases separating them. This CDR3 contains 15 residues. CDR3 in DNA: TGCGCCAGCAGCCAAGTTTCAGGGGAGACCTACGAGCAGTACTTC. Translating it yields CASSQVSGETYEQYF.

Worth noting for this clonotype: This may be a read error: a much more frequent sequence differs by one nucleotide. The V gene is TRBV7-2, the J gene TRBJ1-2, with D hard to call. The V gene lost 4 bases and the J gene lost 4 bases, with 16 bases spanning the gap. The CDR3 spans 15 residues. The germline V gene encodes CDR1 SGHTA and CDR2 FQGNSA. DNA for the CDR3: TGTGCCAGCAGCTCAGCACCGTCCATCGCCTATGGCTACACCTTC. Translation: CASSSAPSIAYGYTF.

The chain has TRBV19 and TRBJ1-5; TRBD1 matches at 7 bases. The CDR3 has 15 amino acids. The germline gives CDR1 LNHDA, CDR2 SQIVND (reference sequence). The J segment lost 3 bases and the V segment lost 6 bases, leaving 8 bases of the junction unmatched. The CDR3 nucleotides are TGTGCCAGTAGAGTGGGGACAGTAAACAATCAGCCCCAGCATTTT. Amino acids: CASRVGTVNNQPQHF.

The J gene is TRBJ2-7, the V gene TRBV7-8; D could derive from TRBD1 or TRBD2 (5 bases each). The CDR3 has 15 residues. CDR1 and CDR2 (germline): SGHVS, FQNEAQ. The V gene lost 6 bases and the J gene lost 0 bases, with 15 bases spanning the gap. The CDR3 DNA reads as TGTGCCAGCAGTAGAAGGGACGGCCCCTCCTACGAGCAGTACTTC. Translated, it gives CASSRRDGPSYEQYF.